The 22 T cell receptor beta chains listed next were all sequenced from one sample in a study of shared clonotypes between healthy human individuals. Cells designated naive CD8 were CD45RO-negative and were positively selected for CCR7, with terminally differentiated effector memory CD45RA+ cells excluded. The assay was immunoSEQ multiplex PCR, and TCRdb's table has in-frame clones only and misses some. Of 2 million to 2.5 million clones listed, about 92% are singletons. The specimen was naive CD8+ T cells from PBMCs. These receptors were taken from a man aged 18-30 years in good health. Some clones in this sample may be carry-over from other donors' samples.

In nucleotides, the CDR3 is TGTGCCAGTAGGAACAGGGCTTTCACAGATACGCAGTATTTT. It yields the protein CASRNRAFTDTQYF. The rearrangement uses TRBV19 and TRBJ2-3, with a weak D call TRBD1 (6 bases). Germline values: CDR1 LNHDA, CDR2 SQIVND (reference sequence). V was pared by 6 bases and J by 2 bases, with 12 bases between. The CDR3 loop spans 14 amino acids. Using reference TRBV19 and TRBJ2-3 for the parts outside the CDR3, the full variable domain is DGGITQSPKYLFRKEGQNVTLSCEQNLNHDAMYWYRQDPGQGLRLIYYSQIVNDFQKGDIAEGYSVSREKKESFPLTVTSAQKNPTAFYLCASRNRAFTDTQYFGPGTRLTVL.

To note about this clone: The identical CDR3 is also encoded by other nucleotide sequences in the sample. The V gene is TRBV9, the J gene TRBJ2-3; D is unresolved. This CDR3 comprises 13 residues. The germline V and J ends were trimmed by 3 bases and 0 bases, with 5 bases remaining between them. The germline V gene has CDR1 SGDLS and CDR2 YYNGEE. DNA of the CDR3: TGTGCCAGCAGCGCGTCCAGCACAGATACGCAGTATTTT. It encodes CASSASSTDTQYF. Based on the CDR3 plus reference TRBV9 and TRBJ2-3, the full variable domain is DSGVTQTPKHLITATGQRVTLRCSPRSGDLSVYWYQQSLDQGLQFLIQYYNGEERAKGNILERFSAQQFPDLHSELNLSSLELGDSALYFCASSASSTDTQYFGPGTRLTVL.

J is TRBJ1-1 and V is TRBV6-1, with D possibly TRBD1 on 6 matching bases. The germline V and J ends were trimmed by 6 bases and 3 bases, with 14 bases remaining between them. This CDR3 has 14 amino acids. Per the germline V gene, CDR1 is MNHNS and CDR2 is SASEGT. This CDR3 reads CASSWTDWDTEAFF. The CDR3 DNA reads TGTGCCAGCAGCTGGACAGATTGGGACACTGAAGCTTTCTTT.

The chain uses TRBV27 and TRBJ2-7; the match to TRBD2 covers 7 bases. Trimming removed 2 bases from V and 3 bases from J; junction bases left unmatched: 10. CDR3 length: 16 amino acids. The germline CDR1 and CDR2 sequences are MNHEY and SMNVEV (reference sequence). CDR3 loop: CASSLAGGSGIYEQYF. CDR3 nucleotide sequence: TGTGCCAGCAGTTTAGCCGGCGGGAGTGGGATCTACGAGCAGTACTTC.

The chain combines TRBV15 with TRBJ1-5; D perhaps matches TRBD1 (6 bases). The germline V gene encodes CDR1 LNHNV and CDR2 YYDKDF (reference sequence). Deletions cut 0 bases from V and 6 bases from J, with 18 bases between. The CDR3 is 17 amino acids. CDR3 sequence reads: CATSRDPTGSGIQPQHF. The DNA for the CDR3 is TGTGCCACCAGCAGAGATCCCACAGGGTCGGGTATTCAGCCCCAGCATTTT.

The chain employs TRBV9 and TRBJ2-1, with TRBD1 matching 9 bases. Trimming cost V 1 base and J 0 bases; bases outside gene matches: 2. The CDR3 consists of 16 residues. Germline loops: CDR1 SGDLS, CDR2 YYNGEE. The CDR3 sequence is CASSVPTGGSYNEQFF. CDR3 nucleotide sequence: TGTGCCAGCAGCGTACCGACAGGGGGCTCCTACAATGAGCAGTTCTTC.

This chain uses TRBV19 with TRBJ1-4; D ambiguous. This CDR3 spans 17 amino acids. V was cut by 7 bases and J by 0 bases, with 18 bases left in between. Germline V gene sequence: CDR1 LNHDA, CDR2 SQIVND (reference sequence). CDR3 amino acids: CASTPGSTFATNEKLFF. DNA for the CDR3: TGTGCCAGTACCCCAGGATCGACTTTTGCAACTAATGAAAAACTGTTTTTT.

This chain connects TRBV7-3 to TRBJ2-2, with D perhaps being TRBD1 or TRBD2 (5 bases each). The length of the CDR3 is 16 residues. Trimming stripped 3 bases from V and 0 bases from J, with 11 bases between. The germline V gene has CDR1 SGHTA and CDR2 FQGTGA. DNA for the CDR3: TGTGCCAGCAGCTTTGGGGGACGGACGAACACCGGGGAGCTGTTTTTT. Its protein product is CASSFGGRTNTGELFF.

This clone was detected once. The rearrangement uses TRBV9 and TRBJ2-7; D is ambiguous. The V and J ends lost 4 bases and 2 bases respectively, with 7 bases between them. This CDR3 spans 12 amino acids. Germline CDR1 and CDR2: SGDLS and YYNGEE. CDR3 protein: CASSNSPYEQYF. As DNA, the CDR3 is TGTGCCAGCAGCAACTCCCCCTACGAGCAGTACTTC.

This chain links TRBV13 with TRBJ2-7, with no clear D. Per germline, CDR1 PRHDT and CDR2 FYEKMQ (reference sequence). CDR3 length: 13 amino acids. With 2 bases removed from V and 7 bases from J, the gap between germline ends came to 12 bases. CDR3 nucleotides: TGTGCCAGCAGCTTAAGGGTCCCCAAGGAGCAGTACTTC. Translation: CASSLRVPKEQYF.

V and J are TRBV27 and TRBJ2-7; 11 bases line up with TRBD2. This CDR3 contains 17 residues. CDR1 is MNHEY, CDR2 SMNVEV, per germline (reference sequence). The trim removed 2 bases at V and 0 bases at J, leaving 6 bases unmatched. The CDR3 here is CASSLLLAGVCSYEQYF. The CDR3 region has the DNA TGTGCCAGCAGTTTACTACTAGCGGGAGTGTGCTCCTACGAGCAGTACTTC.

For this clone: The same CDR3 is also encoded by other DNA sequences in this sample. The chain links TRBV19 to TRBJ1-5; D gene unclear. Germline V CDR1 and CDR2: LNHDA, SQIVND (reference sequence). Deletions cut 6 bases from V and 4 bases from J, with 13 bases between. CDR3 length: 14 residues. The DNA for the CDR3 is TGTGCCAGTAGCGACGGAGACTCAAATCAGCCCCAGCATTTT. This gives the protein CASSDGDSNQPQHF.

CDR3 in amino acids: CATSRGPTTGELFF. The CDR3 region has the DNA TGTGCCACCAGCAGAGGCCCAACCACCGGGGAGCTGTTTTTT. The V call is TRBV15, the J call TRBJ2-2; D is unclear. Per the germline V gene, CDR1 is LNHNV and CDR2 is YYDKDF (reference sequence). This CDR3 spans 14 amino acids. Trimming stripped 1 base from V and 4 bases from J, with 7 bases between.

The chain is built from TRBV19 and TRBJ1-5, with unresolved D. CDR1 is LNHDA, CDR2 SQIVND, per germline (reference sequence). The V and J ends lost 8 bases and 5 bases respectively, with 13 bases between them. The CDR3 sequence is 13 residues long. Here the CDR3 DNA reads TGTGCCAGTTGGAGCCGATTAGATCAGCCCCAGCATTTT. Protein product: CASWSRLDQPQHF.

This rearrangement joins TRBV5-1 to TRBJ2-1, with TRBD2 matching over 12 bases. The CDR3 is 18 amino acids. Germline CDR1 and CDR2: SGHRS and YFSETQ. The V gene end was trimmed by 4 bases and the J gene end by 0 bases; junction bases not matched to a gene: 8. CDR3 in amino acids: CASSPGLAGTSSYNEQFF. As DNA, the CDR3 is TGCGCCAGCAGCCCTGGACTAGCGGGAACCAGCTCCTACAATGAGCAGTTCTTC.

The gene calls are TRBV5-6 and TRBJ1-6; D remains ambiguous. Germline CDR1 SGHDT, CDR2 YYEEEE. The CDR3 totals 12 residues. Trimming removed 1 base from V and 9 bases from J, with 5 bases in between. CDR3 sequence reads: CASSLYSSPLHF. CDR3 bases: TGTGCCAGCAGCTTGTACAGTTCACCCCTCCACTTT. The full variable domain, in which reference TRBV5-6 and TRBJ1-6 provide the parts outside the CDR3, is DAGVTQSPTHLIKTRGQQVTLRCSPKSGHDTVSWYQQALGQGPQFIFQYYEEEERQRGNFPDRFSGHQFPNYSSELNVNALLLGDSALYLCASSLYSSPLHFGNGTRLTVT.

V usage is TRBV9 and J usage is TRBJ2-5; perhaps D is TRBD1 or TRBD2 (6 bases each). Trimming took off 3 bases at V and 4 bases at J, with 16 bases between the two ends. The CDR3 runs 15 residues. The germline V gene encodes CDR1 SGDLS and CDR2 YYNGEE. In nucleotides, the CDR3 is TGTGCCAGCAGCGAGGGGGGAGTGAGAGGAGAGACCCAGTACTTC. Translating it yields CASSEGGVRGETQYF.

The V and J genes are TRBV5-1 and TRBJ1-3; D is unresolved. The CDR3 runs to 11 residues. Germline CDR1 SGHRS, CDR2 YFSETQ. Deletions cut 6 bases from V and 4 bases from J, with 5 bases between. CDR3 protein: CASKWGNTIYF. Written as DNA, the CDR3 is TGCGCCAGCAAGTGGGGAAACACCATATATTTT.

The V call is TRBV7-8, the J call TRBJ1-1; TRBD1 might be the D (6 bases). The CDR3 covers 15 residues. Deletions cut 5 bases from V and 0 bases from J, with 13 bases between. Germline V gene lookup returns CDR1 SGHVS and CDR2 FQNEAQ. The CDR3: CASSRGGQMNTEAFF. The CDR3 coding sequence is TGTGCCAGCAGCCGGGGGGGGCAAATGAACACTGAAGCTTTCTTT.

The chain has TRBV5-4 and TRBJ2-1; 7 bases align to TRBD1. Germline loops: CDR1 SGHNT, CDR2 YYREEE (reference sequence). Trimming at V came to 5 bases and at J to 6 bases, leaving 8 bases not matched to a gene. CDR3 size: 14 residues. Here the CDR3 DNA reads TGTGCCAGCAGTCGAGACAGGGTAAGCAATGAGCAGTTCTTC. Encoded protein: CASSRDRVSNEQFF.

With regard to this clone: A much larger clone is a single base away; this may be a read error. Other DNA sequences in the sample encode the same CDR3. The J gene is TRBJ1-1, the V gene TRBV7-9; D ambiguous. Germline V gene lookup returns CDR1 SEHNR and CDR2 FQNEAQ (reference sequence). The CDR3 length is 11 residues. V lost 4 bases to trimming and J lost 4 bases, with 4 bases between them. CDR3 in amino acids: CASSSGTEAFF. CDR3 sequence (DNA): TGTGCCAGCAGCTCAGGCACTGAAGCTTTCTTT.

The chain employs TRBV19 and TRBJ1-1; no clear D. This CDR3 contains 18 residues. The germline gives CDR1 LNHDA, CDR2 SQIVND (reference sequence). Trimming took off 5 bases at V and 0 bases at J, with 22 bases between the two ends. CDR3 sequence reads: CASSADTEPAAMNTEAFF. CDR3 nucleotide sequence: TGTGCCAGTAGTGCCGACACAGAACCGGCTGCTATGAACACTGAAGCTTTCTTT.